This entry concerns a single TCR beta chain. The target antigen is unknown. This specimen comes from a study of cytomegalovirus exposure and HLA in healthy donors. A multiplex PCR was run with 60 Vbeta primers and 13 Jbeta primers. The protocol was immunoSEQ multiplex PCR, while the TCRdb copy is restricted to in-frame clones and leaves out a portion. This sample has about 270,000 clones, with 72% found just once. General observations from the study: Most likely, a cluster of highly shared sequence variants arose as a sequencing artifact. As a later analysis showed, several of the most significant clusters appeared to be linked to common viral pathogens. A previous analysis found most TCR beta V segments productive roughly 90% or roughly 30% of the time.

The receptor's source is a female donor in good health and CMV-seronegative. Material: PBMCs.

This CDR3 reads CASSLGGASGRREQFF. The CDR3 DNA is TGTGCCAGCAGCTTAGGTGGGGCTAGCGGGAGGCGAGAGCAGTTCTTC. This chain joins TRBV11-3 and TRBJ2-1, with 11 bases fitting TRBD2. Per germline, CDR1 SGHNT and CDR2 YENEEA. After removal of 1 base from V and 10 bases from J, the junction contained 9 bases not matched to a gene. The CDR3 length is 16 residues.